One sample yielded the 15 T cell receptor beta chains listed below, sequenced in a study of T-cell memory formation after mild COVID-19. MiXCR, run by TCRdb on the 5' RACE reads, gives a single entry per CDR3 protein. The top ten clones hold roughly 39% of a sample with more than 75,000 distinct CDR3 sequences, around a quarter of them seen once. The sample was PBMCs or a T cell subset sorted from them (not recorded which). These TCRs come from a man aged 18 to 35 who had mild COVID-19 (a few samples of this study predate the infection). Cell type and time point are not known.

This sequence joins TRBV11-2 and TRBJ2-1; 11 positions agree with TRBD2. This CDR3 region has 16 residues. Germline assignment: CDR1 SGHAT and CDR2 FQNNGV. J gave up 7 bases and V 4 bases, and 9 bases lay outside the gene matches. The CDR3 is CASSSLAGGIRNEQFF. Here the CDR3 DNA reads TGTGCCAGCAGCTCCTTAGCGGGGGGGATAAGGAATGAGCAGTTCTTC.

The CDR3 protein is CASSHGENYGYTF. In DNA form, the CDR3 reads TGTGCCAGCAGCCATGGAGAGAACTATGGCTACACCTTC. The chain has TRBV7-9 and TRBJ1-2; D uncertain. This CDR3 is built from 13 residues. The V end was cut by 5 bases, the J end by 2 bases, with 9 bases between. CDR1 is SEHNR and CDR2 is FQNEAQ in the germline V gene (reference sequence).

This clonotype was detected a few times. The chain has TRBV5-1 and TRBJ2-3; TRBD1 agrees at 7 bases. The CDR3 has 14 amino acids. Germline CDR1 is SGHRS and CDR2 is YFSETQ. Trimming removed 8 bases from V and 3 bases from J; junction bases left unmatched: 9. This CDR3 is CASQKQGSTDTQYF. CDR3 nucleotides: TGCGCCAGTCAAAAACAGGGGTCGACAGATACGCAGTATTTT.

This clonotype was recorded a few times. This chain connects TRBV5-6 to TRBJ2-5, with 8 bases fitting TRBD2. CDR3 size: 17 residues. In germline, CDR1 is SGHDT, CDR2 YYEEEE. J was trimmed by 5 bases and V by 3 bases; bases with no gene match: 15. The CDR3 coding sequence is TGTGCCAGCAGCTACTACCTCGGGGGGGCCTGGAAGGAGACCCAGTACTTC. Protein: CASSYYLGGAWKETQYF.

This clonotype occurred many times. The chain recombines TRBV5-7 with TRBJ1-5; D gene uncertain. TRBV5-7 is recorded as an ORF, its role being uncertain. V gave up 6 bases and J gave up 3 bases, with 10 bases separating them. This CDR3 region has 13 residues. As DNA, the CDR3 is TGTGCCAGCAACATCGGGGTCAATCAGCCCCAGCATTTT. Its protein product is CASNIGVNQPQHF.

The rearrangement links TRBV7-8 to TRBJ1-2; tentative D call: TRBD1 (5 bases). The CDR3 sequence is 13 residues long. V shed 0 bases and J shed 8 bases, with 10 bases lying between them. CDR1 is SGHVS and CDR2 is FQNEAQ in the germline V gene. The DNA of the CDR3 is TGTGCCAGCAGCTTAGCGACGGGGCGAGGCTACACCTTC. It encodes CASSLATGRGYTF.

The genes are TRBV24-1 and TRBJ1-1; the D is unclear. With 4 bases removed from V and 1 base from J, the gap between germline ends came to 6 bases. Germline CDR1 is KGHDR and CDR2 is SFDVKD. The CDR3 contains 13 residues. The CDR3 here is CATSEGRNTEAFF. CDR3 nucleotides: TGTGCCACCAGTGAGGGGAGGAACACTGAAGCTTTCTTT.

This clonotype was recorded a few times. The rearrangement uses TRBV12-3 or TRBV12-4 and TRBJ2-5, with D unresolved. The V end lost 5 bases, the J end lost 9 bases, and 13 bases lay between the germline ends. The length of the CDR3 is 12 residues. CDR3 in amino acids: CASSGAPVPQYF. The CDR3 region has the DNA TGTGCCAGCAGTGGCGCCCCCGTTCCCCAGTACTTC.

The gene calls are TRBV12-3 or TRBV12-4 and TRBJ2-7; 8 bases agree with TRBD2. This CDR3 comprises 13 residues. With 8 bases clipped from V and 6 bases from J, the junction kept 9 bases outside the gene matches. DNA for the CDR3: TGTGCCAGCTCGGGGGGGGCTTGGGGCGAGCAGTACTTC. Translation: CASSGGAWGEQYF.

The chain joins TRBV27 to TRBJ2-7; D is possibly TRBD1 (6 bases). The germline V and J ends were trimmed by 8 bases and 4 bases, with 9 bases remaining between them. CDR1 is MNHEY, CDR2 SMNVEV, per germline (reference sequence). The CDR3 covers 11 residues. For the CDR3, the DNA is TGTGCCAGCGGTGACAGGTACGAGCAGTACGTC. Protein product: CASGDRYEQYV.

The gene calls are TRBV9 and TRBJ1-1; D gene unclear. The CDR3 extends over 15 amino acids. The germline gives CDR1 SGDLS, CDR2 YYNGEE. Trimming pared 0 bases from V and 4 bases from J, leaving 13 bases between. The CDR3 nucleotides read TGTGCCAGCAGCGTAGGGACCCAAATCGGCACTGAAGCTTTCTTT. Amino acids: CASSVGTQIGTEAFF.

The chain uses TRBV9 and TRBJ1-1; D call uncertain. Trimming took off 0 bases at V and 3 bases at J, with 3 bases between the two ends. Germline CDR1 reads SGDLS; CDR2 reads YYNGEE. The CDR3 contains 12 residues. CDR3 DNA sequence: TGTGCCAGCAGCGTAGGGGACACTGAAGCTTTCTTT. This codes for CASSVGDTEAFF.

A few counts support this clonotype. The rearrangement links TRBV27 to TRBJ1-1; a weak D match, TRBD1 (6 bases). The CDR3 has 14 amino acids. V lost 4 bases and J 2 bases, leaving 11 bases between the germline ends. CDR1 is MNHEY, CDR2 SMNVEV, per germline (reference sequence). The CDR3 region is CASSSAGANTEAFF. CDR3 bases: TGTGCCAGCAGTTCGGCAGGGGCCAACACTGAAGCTTTCTTT.

The sample holds many counts of this clonotype. The rearrangement links TRBV5-4 to TRBJ2-7; D not certain. The V gene lost 0 bases and the J gene lost 2 bases, with 3 bases spanning the gap. This CDR3 region has 12 residues. Looked up from germline, CDR1 is SGHNT and CDR2 is YYREEE (reference sequence). This chain's CDR3 is CASSLGTYEQYF. CDR3 nucleotide sequence: TGTGCCAGCAGCTTGGGGACCTACGAGCAGTACTTC.

The CDR3 coding sequence is TGTGCCAGCAGACAAGGGGTTGGTCGGAACACTGAAGCTTTCTTT. Translated, it gives CASRQGVGRNTEAFF. This rearrangement joins TRBV2 to TRBJ1-1, with D perhaps matching TRBD1 (5 bases). V lost 6 bases and J lost 1, with 15 bases in between. The CDR3 sequence is 15 residues long. CDR1 and CDR2 from the germline V gene are SNHLY and FYNNEI.